The 4 T cell receptor beta chains below all came from one sample that was sequenced in a study of T cell responses to AZD1222 COVID-19 vaccine. Data came from immunoSEQ multiplex PCR; TCRdb stores just in-frame clones and leaves some out. This table has about 150,000 clones, about 85% appearing once. Sequences were derived from peripheral blood, sampled after recovery from COVID-19. These receptors all stem from an adult who had recovered from COVID-19.

V usage is TRBV29-1 and J usage is TRBJ1-2; 7 bases are shared with TRBD1. From germline, CDR1 is SQVTM and CDR2 ANQGSEA. This CDR3 contains 11 residues. The DNA of the CDR3 is TGCATCGTGACAGGGACCTATGGCTACACCTTC. Its translation is CIVTGTYGYTF.

This clone has a handful of counts. The rearrangement uses TRBV15 and TRBJ1-5; 7 bases align to TRBD1. CDR3 length equals 15 residues. Germline V lookup: CDR1 LNHNV, CDR2 YYDKDF (reference sequence). V lost 5 bases to trimming and J lost 6 bases; unmatched junction nucleotides: 10. CDR3 DNA sequence: TGTGCCACCAGCCCAAGACAGGGAGGGCGTCAGCCCCAGCATTTT. Its protein is CATSPRQGGRQPQHF.

The chain uses TRBV28 and TRBJ1-4, with 8 nucleotides matching TRBD1. The CDR3 has 15 amino acids. Losses at the gene ends were 7 bases for V and 7 bases for J; bases not matched to a gene: 11. Per germline, CDR1 MDHEN and CDR2 SYDVKM. CDR3 nucleotides: TGTGCCAGCACTCCACAGGGGGGCTATAGTGAAAAACTGTTTTTT. This gives the protein CASTPQGGYSEKLFF.

As for this clone: Germline and junction disagree at one end, which may indicate a read error. V is TRBV3-1 (or the pseudogene TRBV3-2) and J is TRBJ1-1, with TRBD1 as a possible D gene (6 bases). Germline V gives CDR1 LGHDT, CDR2 YNNKEL (reference sequence). The CDR3 loop spans 15 amino acids. The CDR3 sequence: CASSEEGGAGTEAFF. CDR3 nucleotides: TGTGCCAGCAGCGAAGAGGGGGGGGCAGGTACTGAAGCTTTCTTT.